Following are 27 T cell receptor beta chains from one sample sequenced in a study of blood T cell repertoires in COVID-19. Sequencing used immunoSEQ multiplex PCR; TCRdb keeps in-frame clones, though not all of them. The table records some 170,000 clones, approximately 80% of them present only once. The sample consisted of peripheral blood. These receptors came from a woman aged 40 to 49 with COVID-19, enrolled during active disease.

This clone was counted once. The CDR3 here is CAIGGLDQETQYF. CDR3 nucleotide sequence: TGTGCCATCGGCGGACTGGACCAAGAGACCCAGTACTTC. This rearrangement joins TRBV10-3 to TRBJ2-5; possible D gene TRBD2, 5 bases. The CDR3 has 13 residues. V lost 8 bases and J lost 0, with 10 bases in between. Germline V gives CDR1 ENHRY, CDR2 SYGVKD.

CDR3 bases: TGCAGTACACTAGCGGCCTTGGGGCAGTACTTC. It yields the protein CSTLAALGQYF. This sequence joins TRBV20-1 and TRBJ2-7; 8 bases match TRBD2. Germline CDR1 and CDR2: DFQATT and SNEGSKA (reference sequence). Unmatched junction bases numbered 9, after V lost 8 bases and J lost 9 bases. This CDR3 is built from 11 residues.

The chain uses TRBV5-6 and TRBJ2-1; 11 nucleotides match TRBD2. The CDR3 covers 18 residues. The V gene's germline CDR1 is SGHDT and CDR2 YYEEEE. The ends lost 0 bases at V and 5 bases at J; junction bases unmatched: 10. The chain's CDR3 is CASSLASSGRPVHNEQFF. CDR3 in DNA: TGTGCCAGCAGCTTGGCCTCTAGCGGGAGGCCAGTACACAATGAGCAGTTCTTC. Combining the CDR3 with reference TRBV5-6 and TRBJ2-1 gives the whole variable domain DAGVTQSPTHLIKTRGQQVTLRCSPKSGHDTVSWYQQALGQGPQFIFQYYEEEERQRGNFPDRFSGHQFPNYSSELNVNALLLGDSALYLCASSLASSGRPVHNEQFFGPGTRLTVL.

The gene calls are TRBV4-1 and TRBJ2-7; 8 bases match TRBD2. Per germline, CDR1 MGHRA and CDR2 YSYEKL. V was pared by 4 bases and J by 4 bases, with 15 bases of the junction left unmatched. The CDR3 runs to 17 residues. The CDR3 region has the DNA TGCGCCAGCAGCCGAGGGGCGACCGGGACTAGGGTATACGAGCAGTACTTC. This translates into CASSRGATGTRVYEQYF.

The V gene is TRBV4-2, the J gene TRBJ1-1; D perhaps matches TRBD1 (5 bases). CDR1 LGHNA and CDR2 YNFKEQ come from the germline V gene. The V and J ends lost 0 bases and 4 bases respectively, with 15 bases between them. This CDR3 has 16 residues. Here the CDR3 reads CASSQDRLRGGTEAFF. For the CDR3, the DNA is TGTGCCAGCAGCCAAGATCGGCTGCGGGGGGGCACTGAAGCTTTCTTT.

The V call is TRBV30, the J call TRBJ2-1; possibly TRBD2 for D (5 bases). There are 12 residues in the CDR3. Germline loops: CDR1 GTSNPN, CDR2 SVGIG (reference sequence). Trimming removed 4 bases at V and 10 bases at J, with 14 bases between. The CDR3 region is CAWNDYRGEQFF. The CDR3 DNA follows: TGTGCCTGGAATGACTACCGAGGAGAGCAGTTCTTC.

This clone was seen just once. The chain couples TRBV4-1 to TRBJ2-2; TRBD1 matches 8 bases. After removal of 4 bases from V and 6 bases from J, the junction contained 10 bases not matched to a gene. The CDR3 is 16 residues long. Germline V lookup: CDR1 MGHRA, CDR2 YSYEKL. DNA for the CDR3: TGCGCCAGCAGCCCCCGGGACAGGACGGCCTCCGGGGAGCTGTTTTTT. This codes for CASSPRDRTASGELFF.

As to this clone: The CDR3 does not close with the conserved phenylalanine or tryptophan, likely indicating a read error. The DNA is left out, because the CDR3 cannot be placed on it with certainty; the CDR3 is given as TCRdb lists it. The chain has TRBV24-1 and TRBJ1-6. Termini included, the CDR3 measures 10 amino acids. Per germline, CDR1 KGHDR and CDR2 SFDVKD. The CDR3 sequence is CATSDFEGRS.

The DNA for the CDR3 is TGTGCCAGCAGTGATAGCCCTACCACACGGACTAGCGGCGATGAGCAGTTCTTC. Translation gives CASSDSPTTRTSGDEQFF. This chain links TRBV6-1 with TRBJ2-1; 10 nucleotides align to TRBD2. CDR1 and CDR2 (germline): MNHNS, SASEGT. The CDR3 totals 18 residues. The V and J ends lost 3 bases and 8 bases, in that order; junction bases with no gene match: 16.

The chain is built from TRBV11-2 and TRBJ2-5; 8 positions agree with TRBD2. From germline, CDR1 is SGHAT and CDR2 FQNNGV. V lost 2 bases, J lost 2 bases, and 4 bases stayed unmatched. CDR3 length: 15 residues. The CDR3 DNA follows: TGTGCCAGCAGCTTATATGCGGGGGGACAAGAGACCCAGTACTTC. Translation: CASSLYAGGQETQYF.

The rearrangement uses TRBV11-2 and TRBJ1-5; no definite D call. Trimming shortened V by 3 bases and J by 7 bases, and 16 bases separated the two germline ends. Germline V gene sequence: CDR1 SGHAT, CDR2 FQNNGV. The CDR3 has 15 amino acids. This CDR3 reads CASSFSPGMDQPQHF. As DNA, the CDR3 is TGTGCCAGCAGCTTTTCTCCCGGGATGGACCAGCCCCAGCATTTT.

This clone was detected only a few times. This rearrangement joins TRBV19 to TRBJ2-7; 10 positions agree with TRBD2. The CDR3 is 17 amino acids. Unmatched junction bases numbered 14, after V lost 3 bases and J lost 6 bases. Germline CDR1 LNHDA, CDR2 SQIVND (reference sequence). CDR3 protein: CASSIKGRGTSVSEQYF. Here the CDR3 DNA reads TGTGCCAGTAGTATTAAGGGAAGGGGGACTAGCGTCAGCGAGCAGTACTTC.

The rearrangement uses TRBV10-3 and TRBJ1-2; TRBD1 is a possible D gene (5 bases). Germline CDR1 reads ENHRY; CDR2 reads SYGVKD. This CDR3 spans 14 amino acids. V dropped 4 bases and J dropped 3 bases, with 12 bases sitting between them. CDR3 DNA sequence: TGTGCCATCAGTGCCCAGGGAGGTGACTATGGCTACACCTTC. It codes for CAISAQGGDYGYTF.

This clone showed up many times. The V and J genes are TRBV5-4 and TRBJ2-7; tentatively, D is TRBD2 (5 bases). CDR1 SGHNT and CDR2 YYREEE come from the germline V gene (reference sequence). V dropped 4 bases and J dropped 5 bases, with 16 bases sitting between them. The length of the CDR3 is 14 residues. CDR3 residues: CASSPDLAHDEQYV. In DNA form, the CDR3 reads TGTGCCAGCAGCCCGGACCTAGCTCACGACGAGCAGTACGTC.

This clone was picked up many times. For the CDR3, the DNA is TGTGCCAGCAGTGAGAAAGTAGGAGGCACAGATACGCAGTATTTT. Amino acids: CASSEKVGGTDTQYF. V is TRBV6-1 and J is TRBJ2-3; D unclear. Germline assignment: CDR1 MNHNS and CDR2 SASEGT. V gave up 3 bases and J gave up 1 base, with 11 bases separating them. This CDR3 contains 15 residues.

The chain uses TRBV19 and TRBJ1-5; a possible D gene is TRBD1 (5 bases). V gave up 11 bases and J gave up 1 base, with 15 bases separating them. Germline V lookup: CDR1 LNHDA, CDR2 SQIVND (reference sequence). The length of the CDR3 is 14 residues. The CDR3 sequence is CAVKEGPSNQPQHF. The CDR3 coding sequence is TGTGCCGTAAAGGAGGGGCCGAGCAATCAGCCCCAGCATTTT.

The chain recombines TRBV11-2 with TRBJ2-7; weak D call: TRBD1 (6 bases). The CDR3 extends over 14 amino acids. V was cut by 1 base and J by 4 bases, with 11 bases left in between. The germline V gene encodes CDR1 SGHAT and CDR2 FQNNGV. The CDR3 sequence: CASSLGSGAYEQYV. CDR3 bases: TGTGCCAGCAGCTTAGGATCAGGGGCATACGAGCAGTACGTC.

The chain links TRBV5-1 to TRBJ2-5; TRBD2 matches at 9 bases. Per the germline V gene, CDR1 is SGHRS and CDR2 is YFSETQ. The CDR3 contains 15 residues. J was trimmed by 2 bases and V by 3 bases; bases with no gene match: 5. The CDR3, as DNA: TGCGCCAGCAGCTATACAGCGGGAGGACAAGAGACCCAGTACTTC. Encoded protein: CASSYTAGGQETQYF.

The chain joins TRBV28 to TRBJ1-6, with D uncertain. This CDR3 has 14 residues. Germline CDR1 and CDR2: MDHEN and SYDVKM. The V gene lost 6 bases and the J gene lost 10 bases, with 16 bases spanning the gap. CDR3 sequence (DNA): TGTGCCAGCAGCCACGGGAGCAGGCTCTCACCCCTCCACTTT. This codes for CASSHGSRLSPLHF.

V gene TRBV12-5 combines with J gene TRBJ2-2; no clear D. Trimming pared 1 base from V and 8 bases from J, leaving 8 bases between. This CDR3 region has 13 residues. Germline V gives CDR1 LGHNT, CDR2 FRNRAP. The CDR3, as DNA: TGTGCTAGTGGTTTGGCCCCCGGGGGGGAGCTGTTTTTT. This codes for CASGLAPGGELFF.

This rearrangement joins TRBV4-1 to TRBJ2-1; 10 bases are a match to TRBD2. V was pared by 1 base and J by 6 bases, with 9 bases of the junction left unmatched. Germline V gene sequence: CDR1 MGHRA, CDR2 YSYEKL. The CDR3 consists of 17 residues. The CDR3 region has the DNA TGCGCCAGCAGCCAAGTCCTAGCGGGAGTGGTAGTCAATGAGCAGTTCTTC. Amino acids: CASSQVLAGVVVNEQFF.

The V and J genes are TRBV10-3 and TRBJ2-3; 10 positions agree with TRBD2. CDR3 length: 14 amino acids. Trimming took 7 bases from V and 1 from J; bases not matched to a gene: 2. Germline loops: CDR1 ENHRY, CDR2 SYGVKD. The CDR3 DNA is TGTGCCATCACCGGGACTAGCGGCACAGATACGCAGTATTTT. Protein sequence: CAITGTSGTDTQYF.

V and J are TRBV19 and TRBJ1-5; 8 positions agree with TRBD1. Germline V gene sequence: CDR1 LNHDA, CDR2 SQIVND (reference sequence). With 8 bases clipped from V and 2 bases from J, the junction kept 5 bases outside the gene matches. This CDR3 is 14 amino acids long. CDR3: CASSDRGGNQPQHF. The CDR3 DNA reads as TGTGCCAGTTCCGACAGGGGTGGCAATCAGCCCCAGCATTTT.

This chain uses TRBV6-5 with TRBJ2-1, with 10 bases lining up with TRBD1. V shed 6 bases and J 7 bases; nucleotides not matched to a gene: 6. Germline V gene lookup returns CDR1 MNHEY and CDR2 SVGAGI. There are 14 residues in the CDR3. The CDR3 loop reads CASRVGQGKNEQFF. The CDR3 DNA sequence: TGTGCCAGCAGGGTGGGACAGGGGAAAAATGAGCAGTTCTTC.

V is TRBV4-1 and J is TRBJ2-3; D unresolved. V lost 3 bases and J 2 bases, leaving 6 bases between the germline ends. Germline V lookup: CDR1 MGHRA, CDR2 YSYEKL. The CDR3 sequence is 13 residues long. CDR3 nucleotides: TGCGCCAGCAGCCATCCAGACACAGATACGCAGTATTTT. This gives the protein CASSHPDTDTQYF.

The CDR3 protein is CASGRDRGADTQYF. The CDR3 DNA is TGTGCCAGCGGCCGGGACAGGGGCGCAGATACGCAGTATTTT. V usage is TRBV2 and J usage is TRBJ2-3, with 10 bases aligning to TRBD1. This CDR3 has 14 residues. V lost 8 bases to trimming and J lost 4 bases; unmatched junction nucleotides: 6. Germline loops: CDR1 SNHLY, CDR2 FYNNEI.

In regard to this clone: At one of its ends the junction is not consistent with the germline gene, which may arise from a read error. CDR3 nucleotide sequence: TGTGCCAGCAGTTTAGCGGGACAGGGGTCGGGAGGGCCGGGCAATGAGCAGTTCTTC. Translation: CASSLAGQGSGGPGNEQFF. The genes are TRBV7-9 and TRBJ2-1, with 10 nucleotides matching TRBD1. The V gene's germline CDR1 is SEHNR and CDR2 FQNEAQ (reference sequence). This CDR3 has 19 amino acids. Supplemented by reference TRBV7-9 and TRBJ2-1, the full variable domain reads DTGVSQNPRHKITKRGQNVTFRCDPISEHNRLYWYRQTLGQGPEFLTYFQNEAQLEKSRLLSDRFSAERPKGSFSTLEIQRTEQGDSAMYLCASSLAGQGSGGPGNEQFFGPGTRLTVL.